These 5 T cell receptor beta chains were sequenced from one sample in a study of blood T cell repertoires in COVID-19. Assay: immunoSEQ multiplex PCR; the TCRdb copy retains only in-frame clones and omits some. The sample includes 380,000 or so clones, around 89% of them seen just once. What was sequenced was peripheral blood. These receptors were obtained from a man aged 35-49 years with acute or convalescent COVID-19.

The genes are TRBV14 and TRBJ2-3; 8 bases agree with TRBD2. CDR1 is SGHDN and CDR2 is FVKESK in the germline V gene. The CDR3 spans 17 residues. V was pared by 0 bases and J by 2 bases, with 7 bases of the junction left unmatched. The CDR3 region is CASSQDVAGGPTDTQYF. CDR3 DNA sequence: TGTGCCAGCAGCCAAGATGTGGCGGGAGGCCCCACAGATACGCAGTATTTT.

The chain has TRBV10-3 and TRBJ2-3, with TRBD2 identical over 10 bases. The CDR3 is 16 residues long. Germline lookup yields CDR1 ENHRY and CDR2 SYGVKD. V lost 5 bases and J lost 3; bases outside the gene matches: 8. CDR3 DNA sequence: TGTGCCATCAGTTCGACTAGCGGGTTTCAAACAGATACGCAGTATTTT. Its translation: CAISSTSGFQTDTQYF.

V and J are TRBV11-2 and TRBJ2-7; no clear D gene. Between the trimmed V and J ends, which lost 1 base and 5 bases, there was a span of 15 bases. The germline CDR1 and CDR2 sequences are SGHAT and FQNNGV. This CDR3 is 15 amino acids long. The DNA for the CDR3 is TGTGCCAGCAGCTTAGGGGCGAGATTGGGTGACGAGCAGTACTTC. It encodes CASSLGARLGDEQYF. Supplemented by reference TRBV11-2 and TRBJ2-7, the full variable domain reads EAGVAQSPRYKIIEKRQSVAFWCNPISGHATLYWYQQILGQGPKLLIQFQNNGVVDDSQLPKDRFSAERLKGVDSTLKIQPAKLEDSAVYLCASSLGARLGDEQYFGPGTRLTVT.

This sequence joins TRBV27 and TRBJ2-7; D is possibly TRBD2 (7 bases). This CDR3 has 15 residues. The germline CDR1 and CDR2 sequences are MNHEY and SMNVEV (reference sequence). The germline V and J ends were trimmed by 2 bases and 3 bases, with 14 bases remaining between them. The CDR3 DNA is TGTGCCAGCAGTTTAAAGGGGGGGCCTTTCTACGAGCAGTACTTC. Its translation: CASSLKGGPFYEQYF.

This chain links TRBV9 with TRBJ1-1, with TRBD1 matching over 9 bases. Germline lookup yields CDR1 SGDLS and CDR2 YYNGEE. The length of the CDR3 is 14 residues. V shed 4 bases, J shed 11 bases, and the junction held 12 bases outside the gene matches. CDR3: CASSLLGQGNGAFF. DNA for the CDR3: TGTGCCAGCAGCTTACTTGGACAGGGGAATGGCGCTTTCTTT.